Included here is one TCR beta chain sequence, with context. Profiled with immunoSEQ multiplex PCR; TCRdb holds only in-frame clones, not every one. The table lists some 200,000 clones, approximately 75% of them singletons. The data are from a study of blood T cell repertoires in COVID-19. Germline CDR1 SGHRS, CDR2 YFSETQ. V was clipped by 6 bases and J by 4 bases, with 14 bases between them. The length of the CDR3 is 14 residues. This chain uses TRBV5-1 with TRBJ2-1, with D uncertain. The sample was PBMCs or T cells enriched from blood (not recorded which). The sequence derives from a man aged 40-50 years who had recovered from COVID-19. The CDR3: CASNLARGYNEQFF. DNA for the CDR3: TGCGCCAGCAATCTTGCCAGAGGATACAATGAGCAGTTCTTC.